Shown below are 21 T cell receptor beta chains from a single sample sequenced in a study of blood T cell repertoires in COVID-19. TCRdb's table, derived via immunoSEQ multiplex PCR, lists solely in-frame clones and lacks some. The table records fewer than 400,000 clones, about 87% of them present only once. The sequenced material came from PBMCs or T cells enriched from blood (not recorded which). The receptors derive from a man aged 25 to 40 who had recovered from COVID-19.

This clone is a singleton in its sample. The chain combines TRBV27 with TRBJ2-7; 10 bases agree with TRBD1. Germline CDR1 is MNHEY and CDR2 is SMNVEV (reference sequence). V trimming: 5 bases; J trimming: 1 base; junction bases outside the gene matches: 5. The CDR3 is made up of 15 amino acids. The CDR3, as DNA: TGTGCCAGCAGTACCGGGACAGGGGAGTCCTACGAGCAGTACTTC. This translates into CASSTGTGESYEQYF.

CDR3 coding DNA: TGTGCCAGCTCAGAGGACAGGCCTAACTATGGCTACACCTTC. This encodes CASSEDRPNYGYTF. The V gene is TRBV18, the J gene TRBJ1-2; 7 bases map to TRBD1. The CDR3 consists of 14 residues. Germline V CDR1 and CDR2: KGHSH, LQKENI. V shed 5 bases, J shed 0 bases, and the junction held 3 bases outside the gene matches.

The chain recombines TRBV7-8 with TRBJ2-3, with 10 bases that match TRBD2. J lost 4 bases, V lost 6 bases, and 7 bases had no gene match. The CDR3 is 15 amino acids. Germline V gene sequence: CDR1 SGHVS, CDR2 FQNEAQ. CDR3 sequence (DNA): TGTGCCAGCAGGTATCGAGCGGGGGGGTCAGATACGCAGTATTTT. The encoded protein is CASRYRAGGSDTQYF.

The rearrangement joins TRBV11-3 to TRBJ2-5, with 13 bases matching TRBD2. Germline assignment: CDR1 SGHNT and CDR2 YENEEA. Trimming removed 4 bases from V and 5 bases from J; junction bases left unmatched: 4. This CDR3 is 15 amino acids long. The CDR3 bases are TGTGCCAGCAGCTGGGGACTAGCGGGGTCGGAGACCCAGTACTTC. Protein sequence: CASSWGLAGSETQYF. The full variable domain, with the rest looked up from reference TRBV11-3 and TRBJ2-5, is EAGVVQSPRYKIIEKKQPVAFWCNPISGHNTLYWYLQNLGQGPELLIRYENEEAVDDSQLPKDRFSAERLKGVDSTLKIQPAELGDSAVYLCASSWGLAGSETQYFGPGTRLLVL.

V and J are TRBV2 and TRBJ1-1; D may be TRBD1 (5 bases). The CDR3 extends over 14 amino acids. V dropped 7 bases and J dropped 4 bases, with 16 bases sitting between them. CDR1 is SNHLY, CDR2 FYNNEI, per germline. The CDR3 DNA sequence: TGTGCCAGCATTAGGGGCTCTTACCCCACTGAAGCTTTCTTT. Its translation is CASIRGSYPTEAFF.

The chain uses TRBV28 and TRBJ2-7, with TRBD2 as a possible D gene (6 bases). Trimming pared 2 bases from V and 0 bases from J, leaving 17 bases between. The CDR3 runs to 17 residues. From germline, CDR1 is MDHEN and CDR2 SYDVKM. The CDR3 DNA follows: TGTGCCAGCAGTTTAAAGGTGGGGGGACCCCCCTCCTACGAGCAGTACTTC. The encoded protein is CASSLKVGGPPSYEQYF.

A remark on this clone: The junction and the germline gene differ at one end; a read error may be behind it. The genes are TRBV6-6 and TRBJ1-6; D uncertain. The germline gives CDR1 MNHNY, CDR2 SVGAGI (reference sequence). The CDR3 has 15 amino acids. The CDR3 nucleotides read TGTGCCAGCAGCTACTCAAGGGAGGGTAATTCACCCCTCCACTTT. This encodes CASSYSREGNSPLHF.

The CDR3 DNA follows: TGCGCCAGCAGCCCCAGACAGACCGTGGCCCCGTCCTCTGGAAACACCATATATTTT. Its translation is CASSPRQTVAPSSGNTIYF. The rearrangement uses TRBV5-1 and TRBJ1-3; D is perhaps TRBD1 (5 bases). Germline V gene lookup returns CDR1 SGHRS and CDR2 YFSETQ. The length of the CDR3 is 19 residues. Deletions cut 4 bases from V and 0 bases from J, with 23 bases between.

This chain links TRBV19 with TRBJ1-4; D is ambiguous. Trimming pared 6 bases from V and 0 bases from J, leaving 11 bases between. The CDR3 contains 15 residues. The V gene's germline CDR1 is LNHDA and CDR2 SQIVND (reference sequence). Here the CDR3 DNA reads TGTGCCAGTAGGCCCCGGGATGCAACTAATGAAAAACTGTTTTTT. Residues: CASRPRDATNEKLFF.

The rearrangement joins TRBV27 to TRBJ1-6; 8 bases agree with TRBD1. This CDR3 has 14 residues. Germline CDR1 is MNHEY and CDR2 is SMNVEV (reference sequence). J lost 6 bases, V lost 3 bases, and 1 base had no gene match. CDR3: CASSFTGGNSPLHF. The CDR3, as DNA: TGTGCCAGCAGTTTCACAGGGGGTAATTCACCCCTCCACTTT.

J is TRBJ1-1 and V is TRBV5-5; 7 nucleotides line up with TRBD1. Germline V gene data show CDR1 as SGHKS and CDR2 as YYEKEE (reference sequence). The V gene end was trimmed by 4 bases and the J gene end by 5 bases; junction bases not matched to a gene: 8. The CDR3 has 14 amino acids. This CDR3 is CASSAGQASTEAFF. The CDR3 nucleotides read TGTGCCAGCAGCGCCGGACAGGCTTCTACTGAAGCTTTCTTT.

This clone appeared once. V and J are TRBV9 and TRBJ1-5; possibly TRBD1 for D (5 bases). The CDR3 is 15 residues long. Germline CDR1 and CDR2: SGDLS and YYNGEE. Deletions cut 3 bases from V and 2 bases from J, with 12 bases between. The CDR3 is CASSAGGNGNQPQHF. The CDR3 DNA reads TGTGCCAGCAGCGCCGGGGGGAACGGCAATCAGCCCCAGCATTTT.

The V call is TRBV19, the J call TRBJ1-1; 9 positions agree with TRBD1. V trimming: 6 bases; J trimming: 8 bases; junction bases outside the gene matches: 16. From germline, CDR1 is LNHDA and CDR2 SQIVND (reference sequence). The length of the CDR3 is 16 residues. CDR3 DNA sequence: TGTGCCAGTAGAGTCATATGGGGGACAGGGCTTCAGGAAGCTTTCTTT. Amino acid sequence: CASRVIWGTGLQEAFF.

CDR3 sequence (DNA): TGTGCCAGCTCACCCGGGACAGGGAGCAATCAGCCCCAGCATTTT. Its translation: CASSPGTGSNQPQHF. The chain has TRBV18 and TRBJ1-5, with 9 positions matching TRBD1. The CDR3 sequence is 15 residues long. CDR1 and CDR2 from the germline V gene are KGHSH and LQKENI. The V gene end was trimmed by 3 bases and the J gene end by 1 base; junction bases not matched to a gene: 1.

The chain uses TRBV9 and TRBJ1-4, with 7 nucleotides matching TRBD1. The V segment lost 3 bases and the J segment 7 bases; nucleotides outside the gene matches: 9. The CDR3 length is 15 residues. Germline V gene sequence: CDR1 SGDLS, CDR2 YYNGEE. The CDR3 is CASSDSTGKGEKLFF. The CDR3 DNA sequence: TGTGCCAGCAGCGACTCGACAGGGAAGGGTGAAAAACTGTTTTTT. The full variable domain, its missing parts supplied by reference TRBV9 and TRBJ1-4, is DSGVTQTPKHLITATGQRVTLRCSPRSGDLSVYWYQQSLDQGLQFLIQYYNGEERAKGNILERFSAQQFPDLHSELNLSSLELGDSALYFCASSDSTGKGEKLFFGSGTQLSVL.

Regarding this clone: The sample has other DNA sequences that encode this CDR3 too. The V and J genes are TRBV9 and TRBJ2-3; D remains unclear. With 0 bases removed from V and 6 bases from J, the gap between germline ends came to 5 bases. The length of the CDR3 is 12 residues. Germline assignment: CDR1 SGDLS and CDR2 YYNGEE. CDR3 protein: CASSVVADTQYF. The CDR3 DNA is TGTGCCAGCAGCGTAGTTGCGGATACGCAGTATTTT.

The rearrangement uses TRBV6-5 and TRBJ2-7, with TRBD1 as a possible D gene (6 bases). The V gene's germline CDR1 is MNHEY and CDR2 SVGAGI. Between the trimmed V and J ends, which lost 5 bases and 2 bases, there was a span of 10 bases. There are 13 residues in the CDR3. This chain's CDR3 is CASSRTVPYEQYF. The CDR3 nucleotides are TGTGCCAGCAGTAGGACAGTACCCTACGAGCAGTACTTC.

The rearrangement joins TRBV10-3 to TRBJ1-3; D not resolved. This CDR3 spans 13 amino acids. V lost 2 bases and J 7 bases, leaving 9 bases between the germline ends. Germline V CDR1 and CDR2: ENHRY, SYGVKD. Here the CDR3 DNA reads TGTGCCATCAGTGAGCCGGGGTTGAACACCATATATTTT. Translated: CAISEPGLNTIYF.

This sequence joins TRBV21-1 and TRBJ2-1; the DNA was not compared with TRBD1, the D call given in the table. TRBV21-1 constitutes a pseudogene. The CDR3 is made up of 14 amino acids. The CDR3, as DNA: TGTGCCAGCAGCAAAGGGGCAGGGGGCAATGAGCAGTTCTTC. Amino acids: CASSKGAGGNEQFF.

This clone is a singleton in its sample. The rearrangement joins TRBV2 to TRBJ2-1, with 10 bases identical to TRBD1. Losses at the gene ends were 4 bases for V and 4 bases for J; bases not matched to a gene: 4. Germline values: CDR1 SNHLY, CDR2 FYNNEI. The CDR3 extends over 15 amino acids. CDR3 protein: CASSAGQGLYNEQFF. CDR3 sequence (DNA): TGTGCCAGCAGTGCGGGACAGGGGTTATACAATGAGCAGTTCTTC.

The V gene is TRBV11-2, the J gene TRBJ1-1, with a tentative D call TRBD1 (5 bases). Germline V gives CDR1 SGHAT, CDR2 FQNNGV. Trimming took off 5 bases at V and 1 base at J, with 20 bases between the two ends. The CDR3 length is 17 residues. Written as DNA, the CDR3 is TGTGCCAGCAGCACCCCCAAGTGGGGGGATCCGAACACTGAAGCTTTCTTT. It codes for CASSTPKWGDPNTEAFF.